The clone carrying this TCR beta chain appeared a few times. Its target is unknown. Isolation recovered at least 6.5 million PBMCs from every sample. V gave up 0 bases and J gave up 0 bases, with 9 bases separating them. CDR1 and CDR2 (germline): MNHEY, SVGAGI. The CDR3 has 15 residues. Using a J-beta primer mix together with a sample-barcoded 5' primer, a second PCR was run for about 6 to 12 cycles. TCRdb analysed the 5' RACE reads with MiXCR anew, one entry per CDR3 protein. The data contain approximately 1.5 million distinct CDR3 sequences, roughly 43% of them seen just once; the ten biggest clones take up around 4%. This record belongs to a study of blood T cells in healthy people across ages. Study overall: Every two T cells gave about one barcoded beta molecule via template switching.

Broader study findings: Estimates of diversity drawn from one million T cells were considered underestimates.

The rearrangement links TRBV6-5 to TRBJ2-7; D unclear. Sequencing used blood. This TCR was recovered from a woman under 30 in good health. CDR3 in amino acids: CASSYSSLGSYEQYF. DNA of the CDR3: TGTGCCAGCAGTTACTCCTCGCTCGGCTCCTACGAGCAGTACTTC.